Presented here are 20 T cell receptor beta chains from one specimen sequenced in a study of blood T cell repertoires in COVID-19. Clones were sequenced by immunoSEQ multiplex PCR, and TCRdb holds only the in-frame ones, with some missing. Among more than 200,000 clones listed, approximately 90% were seen once. The sample taken for sequencing was peripheral blood. These receptors came from a man younger than 45 with COVID-19, enrolled during active disease.

The genes are TRBV7-3 and TRBJ2-1, with TRBD2 matching over 10 bases. The J segment lost 4 bases and the V segment lost 2 bases, leaving 11 bases of the junction unmatched. There are 18 residues in the CDR3. Looked up from germline, CDR1 is SGHTA and CDR2 is FQGTGA. This CDR3 is CASSLSSGGSKVYNEQFF. Here the CDR3 DNA reads TGTGCCAGCAGCTTATCTAGCGGGGGATCGAAAGTATACAATGAGCAGTTCTTC.

The rearrangement links TRBV30 to TRBJ1-5; the match to TRBD1 covers 7 bases. The CDR3 sequence is 18 residues long. The trim removed 7 bases at V and 0 bases at J, leaving 18 bases unmatched. The germline gives CDR1 GTSNPN, CDR2 SVGIG (reference sequence). CDR3 nucleotides: TGTGCCTCCCTCAAACAGGGGCGCTTACTTTATAGCAATCAGCCCCAGCATTTT. This encodes CASLKQGRLLYSNQPQHF.

The CDR3: CASSLKYRESDEAFF. The CDR3 nucleotides read TGTGCCAGCAGTTTAAAGTACAGGGAGAGTGATGAAGCTTTCTTT. The chain combines TRBV28 with TRBJ1-1; D might be TRBD1 (6 bases). Germline loops: CDR1 MDHEN, CDR2 SYDVKM. CDR3 length: 15 residues. Trimming stripped 2 bases from V and 7 bases from J, with 17 bases between.

The V and J genes are TRBV6-1 and TRBJ2-1; weak D call: TRBD1 (7 bases). Germline CDR1 is MNHNS and CDR2 is SASEGT. This CDR3 is built from 15 residues. The V end lost 1 base, the J end lost 3 bases, and 10 bases lay between the germline ends. The CDR3 DNA is TGTGCCAGCAGTGAAGTCAGGGGGGACTACAATGAGCAGTTCTTC. Translating gives CASSEVRGDYNEQFF.

The DNA of the CDR3 is TGTGCCAGCAGTTTTAACAGGCCGTCGGGTGAAAAACTGTTTTTT. It specifies CASSFNRPSGEKLFF. V usage is TRBV28 and J usage is TRBJ1-4, with D perhaps TRBD1 (5 bases). This CDR3 contains 15 residues. Germline-derived CDR1 and CDR2 are MDHEN and SYDVKM. V gave up 3 bases and J gave up 7 bases, with 15 bases separating them.

The chain combines TRBV5-1 with TRBJ2-2; 10 bases are shared with TRBD2. This CDR3 region has 16 residues. Germline V lookup: CDR1 SGHRS, CDR2 YFSETQ. V dropped 2 bases and J dropped 1; count of bases not matched to a gene: 2. CDR3 bases: TGCGCCAGCAGCTTCCTAGCGGGAGTGAACACCGGGGAGCTGTTTTTT. This translates into CASSFLAGVNTGELFF. Looking up the rest from reference TRBV5-1 and TRBJ2-2 gives the full variable domain: KAGVTQTPRYLIKTRGQQVTLSCSPISGHRSVSWYQQTPGQGLQFLFEYFSETQRNKGNFPGRFSGRQFSNSRSEMNVSTLELGDSALYLCASSFLAGVNTGELFFGEGSRLTVL.

The V and J genes are TRBV28 and TRBJ2-5, with D maybe TRBD1 (6 bases). The CDR3 loop spans 15 amino acids. V was pared by 6 bases and J by 1 base, with 15 bases between. Germline loops: CDR1 MDHEN, CDR2 SYDVKM. CDR3 DNA sequence: TGTGCCAGCAGACCAGGCACAGGGTTCCAAGAGACCCAGTACTTC. The encoded protein is CASRPGTGFQETQYF.

This sequence joins TRBV28 and TRBJ1-4; 10 bases agree with TRBD1. CDR1 MDHEN and CDR2 SYDVKM come from the germline V gene. V shed 6 bases and J 6 bases; nucleotides not matched to a gene: 7. The CDR3 extends over 15 amino acids. In DNA, the CDR3 is TGTGCCAGCAGCCGACCGGGACAGGGGCATGAAAAACTGTTTTTT. It codes for CASSRPGQGHEKLFF. Full variable domain (rest looked up from reference TRBV28 and TRBJ1-4): DVKVTQSSRYLVKRTGEKVFLECVQDMDHENMFWYRQDPGLGLRLIYFSYDVKMKEKGDIPEGYSVSREKKERFSLILESASTNQTSMYLCASSRPGQGHEKLFFGSGTQLSVL.

The CDR3 reads CASSSHLQGIDEINYGYTF. For the CDR3, the DNA is TGCGCCAGCAGCTCTCATCTACAGGGTATCGATGAGATTAACTATGGCTACACCTTC. The chain joins TRBV5-1 to TRBJ1-2; D perhaps matches TRBD1 (6 bases). V gave up 3 bases and J gave up 1 base, with 25 bases separating them. This CDR3 has 19 residues. CDR1 is SGHRS and CDR2 is YFSETQ in the germline V gene.

The genes are TRBV19 and TRBJ2-1, with a weak D call TRBD2 (5 bases). Germline assignment: CDR1 LNHDA and CDR2 SQIVND (reference sequence). Trimming cost V 0 bases and J 6 bases, with 15 bases left between them. This CDR3 region has 16 residues. CDR3 region: CASSIELLAPRNEQFF. The CDR3 nucleotides read TGTGCCAGTAGTATAGAGTTGCTAGCCCCGCGCAATGAGCAGTTCTTC.

V gene TRBV10-3 combines with J gene TRBJ1-2, with a possible D match to TRBD1 (5 bases). Deletions cut 5 bases from V and 6 bases from J, with 16 bases between. The length of the CDR3 is 14 residues. Germline assignment: CDR1 ENHRY and CDR2 SYGVKD. The CDR3 loop reads CAISRSQGENGYTF. In DNA form, the CDR3 reads TGTGCCATCAGTCGCTCCCAGGGCGAGAATGGCTACACCTTC.

This CDR3 is CASSVTGVVYEKLFF. CDR3 sequence (DNA): TGTGCCAGCAGCGTAACAGGAGTCGTGTATGAAAAACTGTTTTTT. The V and J genes are TRBV7-2 and TRBJ1-4, with a tentative D call TRBD1 (5 bases). This CDR3 comprises 15 residues. Trimming shortened V by 5 bases and J by 6 bases, and 16 bases separated the two germline ends. From germline, CDR1 is SGHTA and CDR2 FQGNSA.

The V call is TRBV11-2, the J call TRBJ1-1; D perhaps matches TRBD1 (6 bases). Trimming stripped 5 bases from V and 2 bases from J, with 12 bases between. Germline V gives CDR1 SGHAT, CDR2 FQNNGV. The CDR3 is 14 amino acids. As DNA, the CDR3 is TGTGCCAGCAGCGTACAGGGTTATAACACTGAAGCTTTCTTT. As protein: CASSVQGYNTEAFF.

The V gene is TRBV5-5, the J gene TRBJ1-2, with D possibly being TRBD1 (5 bases). The CDR3 extends over 14 amino acids. V was pared by 0 bases and J by 4 bases, with 10 bases between. CDR1 is SGHKS and CDR2 is YYEKEE in the germline V gene (reference sequence). The CDR3, as DNA: TGTGCCAGCAGCTTGGTAGGGGAAAGCTATGGCTACACCTTC. It is translated as CASSLVGESYGYTF.

The rearrangement links TRBV19 to TRBJ2-1; 9 bases map to TRBD1. The CDR3 is 15 residues long. CDR1 and CDR2 from the germline V gene are LNHDA and SQIVND (reference sequence). J lost 7 bases, V lost 5 bases, and 9 bases had no gene match. Here the CDR3 reads CASSLQGAFGNEQFF. DNA of the CDR3: TGTGCCAGTAGTCTACAGGGGGCCTTTGGGAATGAGCAGTTCTTC.

The gene calls are TRBV4-2 and TRBJ2-7; 7 nucleotides line up with TRBD2. From germline, CDR1 is LGHNA and CDR2 YNFKEQ. The trim removed 0 bases at V and 3 bases at J, leaving 8 bases unmatched. The CDR3 totals 16 residues. CDR3 protein: CASSQEAGDPYYEQYF. CDR3 nucleotide sequence: TGTGCCAGCAGCCAAGAGGCGGGAGACCCCTACTACGAGCAGTACTTC.

The chain recombines TRBV12-3 or TRBV12-4 with TRBJ2-2; D gene uncertain. Deletions cut 9 bases from V and 1 base from J, with 6 bases between. The CDR3 is 12 amino acids. CDR3 sequence (DNA): TGTGCCAGTAATCGGAACACCGGGGAGCTGTTTTTT. Translating it yields CASNRNTGELFF.

V and J are TRBV5-6 and TRBJ2-6, with D possibly being TRBD1 (6 bases). CDR1 SGHDT and CDR2 YYEEEE come from the germline V gene. Trimming took 4 bases from V and 0 from J, leaving 14 bases between them. The length of the CDR3 is 17 residues. As DNA, the CDR3 is TGTGCCAGCAGCCCAGGGGTATTTCGCTCTGGGGCCAACGTCCTGACTTTC. Translation: CASSPGVFRSGANVLTF.

CDR3 sequence reads: CASSAPGQGQKAQYF. The CDR3 DNA reads as TGTGCCAGTAGTGCACCGGGACAGGGACAAAAGGCGCAGTATTTT. V and J are TRBV19 and TRBJ2-3; 9 nucleotides agree with TRBD1. The J segment lost 10 bases and the V segment lost 5 bases, leaving 13 bases of the junction unmatched. The CDR3 spans 15 residues. The germline CDR1 and CDR2 sequences are LNHDA and SQIVND (reference sequence).

The rearrangement uses TRBV16 and TRBJ1-2; 7 nucleotides line up with TRBD1. J lost 7 bases, V lost 4 bases, and 6 bases had no gene match. The CDR3 runs 13 residues. Germline CDR1 KGHSY, CDR2 FQNENV. The CDR3 sequence is CASSRIRQGGYTF. CDR3 nucleotides: TGTGCCAGCAGCCGGATCAGACAGGGTGGCTACACCTTC.